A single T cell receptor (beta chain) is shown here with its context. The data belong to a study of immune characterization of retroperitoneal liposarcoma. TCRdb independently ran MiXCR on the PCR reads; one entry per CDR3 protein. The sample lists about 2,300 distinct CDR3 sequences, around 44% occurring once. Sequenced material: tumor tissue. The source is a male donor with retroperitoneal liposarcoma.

The CDR3 loop is CASSYRWTGTGELFF. The CDR3 DNA reads TGTGCCAGCAGTTACCGATGGACTGGCACCGGGGAGCTGTTTTTT. The chain employs TRBV6-5 and TRBJ2-2; possibly TRBD2 for D (5 bases). CDR3 size: 15 residues. V gave up 2 bases and J gave up 4 bases, with 11 bases separating them. The germline V gene has CDR1 MNHEY and CDR2 SVGAGI.